These 25 T cell receptor beta chains share one sample of origin, sequenced in a study of graft-versus-host responses after intestinal transplantation (dated by TCRdb to the early 2020s). The time point label here, explained by the study, means: cells obtained before transplantation from donor or recipient. Libraries were prepared through the immunoSEQ multiplex PCR assay. The source is immuneACCESS, and TCRdb retained only in-frame sequences with V and J called. Part of the clones is not carried over; for the studies checked, unresolved V genes explain less than half of this, and the remainder is unexplained. In all, the sample holds around 110,000 clones, and approximately 94% of those were seen once. Approximately 0.22% of the sample goes to the ten largest clones. Their antigens remain unidentified. This specimen was unstimulated CD4+ T cells sorted from spleen or lymph node cells, taken before transplant. These receptors originate from a human donor who was the organ donor for an intestinal transplant.

The chain joins TRBV21-1 to TRBJ2-7. TRBV21-1 constitutes a pseudogene. This CDR3 has 15 amino acids. The CDR3 here is CASSNLRAPLYEQYF. As DNA, the CDR3 is TGTGCCAGCAGCAATCTTCGGGCGCCCCTCTACGAGCAGTACTTC.

The chain carries TRBV9 and TRBJ2-5; 8 bases are a match to TRBD1. V gave up 1 base and J gave up 2 bases; unmatched junction bases: 13. The CDR3 loop spans 18 amino acids. CDR1 is SGDLS and CDR2 is YYNGEE in the germline V gene. CDR3 nucleotides: TGTGCCAGCAGCGTATCCCTACCCGGGACAGGAACTCAAGAGACCCAGTACTTC. This sequence encodes CASSVSLPGTGTQETQYF.

The chain recombines TRBV4-3 with TRBJ2-1; TRBD2 agrees at 7 bases. The CDR3 runs 16 residues. V shed 2 bases, J shed 4 bases, and the junction held 8 bases outside the gene matches. Germline-derived CDR1 and CDR2 are LGHNA and YSLEER. The CDR3 here is CASSQTPAGFYNEQFF. The DNA of the CDR3 is TGCGCCAGCAGCCAAACCCCAGCGGGGTTTTACAATGAGCAGTTCTTC.

V usage is TRBV9 and J usage is TRBJ2-2; D remains unclear. The V and J ends lost 0 bases and 0 bases respectively, with 9 bases between them. The germline gives CDR1 SGDLS, CDR2 YYNGEE. The CDR3 runs to 16 residues. The CDR3 region is CASSVGADPNTGELFF. Written as DNA, the CDR3 is TGTGCCAGCAGCGTAGGGGCAGACCCGAACACCGGGGAGCTGTTTTTT.

This chain connects TRBV6-6 to TRBJ1-1; D not certain. V lost 0 bases, J lost 5 bases, and 7 bases lay in between. Per the germline V gene, CDR1 is MNHNY and CDR2 is SVGAGI (reference sequence). This CDR3 has 13 residues. This CDR3 is CASSYSWDTEAFF. The CDR3 region has the DNA TGTGCCAGCAGTTACTCATGGGATACTGAAGCTTTCTTT.

V gene TRBV18 combines with J gene TRBJ1-3; D gene uncertain. With 4 bases removed from V and 4 bases from J, the gap between germline ends came to 5 bases. Germline values: CDR1 KGHSH, CDR2 LQKENI. This CDR3 has 12 amino acids. The CDR3 DNA follows: TGTGCCAGCTCACTGGAAGGAAACACCATATATTTT. Translating it yields CASSLEGNTIYF.

This chain joins TRBV5-4 and TRBJ2-7; D is tentatively TRBD1 or TRBD2 (5 bases each). The CDR3 is 12 residues long. CDR1 and CDR2 (germline): SGHNT, YYREEE (reference sequence). V was trimmed by 7 bases and J by 9 bases, leaving 17 bases between them. The CDR3 sequence is CASGDPGAVQYF. The CDR3 nucleotides read TGTGCCAGCGGCGATCCCGGGGCGGTGCAGTACTTC.

The chain has TRBV4-1 and TRBJ2-1, with 14 bases that match TRBD2. V was pared by 2 bases and J by 6 bases, with 12 bases of the junction left unmatched. CDR1 MGHRA and CDR2 YSYEKL come from the germline V gene. The CDR3 totals 19 residues. Here the CDR3 DNA reads TGCGCCAGCAGCCAACGTACTACGGGACTAGCGGGAGACGGCAATGAGCAGTTCTTC. This encodes CASSQRTTGLAGDGNEQFF.

This clone was counted a few times. This chain joins TRBV19 and TRBJ2-7; 11 positions agree with TRBD2. V gave up 5 bases and J gave up 3 bases; unmatched junction bases: 6. The length of the CDR3 is 15 residues. Germline V gene data show CDR1 as LNHDA and CDR2 as SQIVND (reference sequence). The CDR3 loop is CASSARTSGLYEQYF. CDR3 DNA sequence: TGTGCCAGTAGTGCTCGGACTAGCGGGCTCTACGAGCAGTACTTC.

The chain carries TRBV7-3 and TRBJ1-1; possible D gene TRBD1, 6 bases. The CDR3 is 13 amino acids. V was cut by 4 bases and J by 3 bases, with 9 bases left in between. Germline V CDR1 and CDR2: SGHTA, FQGTGA. As DNA, the CDR3 is TGTGCCAGCAGCTCACAGGGCGACACTGAAGCTTTCTTT. Translation gives CASSSQGDTEAFF.

This chain joins TRBV28 and TRBJ2-7; 9 nucleotides line up with TRBD1. This CDR3 is built from 15 residues. Germline trimming cut 10 bases from V and 5 bases from J; bases unmatched to any gene: 15. The germline V gene encodes CDR1 MDHEN and CDR2 SYDVKM. This chain's CDR3 is CATTTRQGGFHEQYF. The CDR3 coding sequence is TGTGCCACCACGACTCGACAGGGGGGATTTCACGAGCAGTACTTC.

CDR3 residues: CASSLQGNTGELFF. The CDR3, as DNA: TGTGCCAGCAGCTTACAAGGGAACACCGGGGAGCTGTTTTTT. The rearrangement joins TRBV7-7 to TRBJ2-2; D is uncertain. Germline V gene sequence: CDR1 SSHAT, CDR2 FNYEAQ (reference sequence). Trimming shortened V by 2 bases and J by 1 base, and 5 bases separated the two germline ends. This CDR3 has 14 amino acids.

The CDR3 is CASSIDVETQYF. For the CDR3, the DNA is TGTGCCAGTAGTATCGACGTGGAGACCCAGTACTTC. The chain combines TRBV19 with TRBJ2-5; D ambiguous. The V gene lost 3 bases and the J gene lost 5 bases, with 7 bases spanning the gap. CDR3 size: 12 residues. From germline, CDR1 is LNHDA and CDR2 SQIVND (reference sequence).

V usage is TRBV4-1 and J usage is TRBJ2-6, with D possibly being TRBD1 (6 bases). The CDR3 length is 18 residues. Germline-derived CDR1 and CDR2 are MGHRA and YSYEKL. V dropped 0 bases and J dropped 0 bases, with 12 bases sitting between them. CDR3 amino acids: CASSQDPLGGSGANVLTF. CDR3 coding DNA: TGCGCCAGCAGCCAAGATCCGCTAGGGGGCTCTGGGGCCAACGTCCTGACTTTC.

This clone was seen a single time. The rearrangement joins TRBV7-8 to TRBJ2-5; D unclear. CDR1 is SGHVS and CDR2 is FQNEAQ in the germline V gene. CDR3 length equals 14 residues. V shed 3 bases and J shed 4 bases, with 12 bases lying between them. The CDR3 coding sequence is TGTGCCAGCAGCTTTACAGCCGTGGTAGAGACCCAGTACTTC. Encoded protein: CASSFTAVVETQYF.

The chain uses TRBV4-1 and TRBJ2-1; no definite D call. Germline CDR1 reads MGHRA; CDR2 reads YSYEKL. This CDR3 has 13 residues. Trimming removed 1 base at V and 5 bases at J, with 6 bases between. Here the CDR3 DNA reads TGCGCCAGCAGCCAAGTAGGGAACAATGAGCAGTTCTTC. It is translated as CASSQVGNNEQFF.

Comments on this clone: Other DNA sequences of this sample code for an identical CDR3. The chain employs TRBV6-6 and TRBJ1-5, with 9 bases matching TRBD1. Trimming took 6 bases from V and 2 from J; bases not matched to a gene: 5. CDR1 and CDR2 from the germline V gene are MNHNY and SVGAGI (reference sequence). The CDR3 contains 15 residues. CDR3 coding DNA: TGTGCCAGCAGGCCGGGACAGGGAGGCAATCAGCCCCAGCATTTT. It codes for CASRPGQGGNQPQHF.

The chain has TRBV7-2 and TRBJ2-2; maybe TRBD2 (5 bases). CDR1 is SGHTA, CDR2 FQGNSA, per germline. V lost 6 bases to trimming and J lost 0 bases, with 11 bases between them. CDR3 length equals 15 residues. CDR3 sequence: CASRPGGSNTGELFF. CDR3 sequence (DNA): TGTGCCAGCAGACCAGGAGGATCGAACACCGGGGAGCTGTTTTTT.

The chain recombines TRBV6-5 with TRBJ1-1, with 8 bases matching TRBD1. CDR1 and CDR2 from the germline V gene are MNHEY and SVGAGI. The trim removed 5 bases at V and 5 bases at J, leaving 10 bases unmatched. This CDR3 has 15 amino acids. The CDR3 nucleotides are TGTGCCAGCAGTGCCCTGACAGGGGTTGTGACTGAAGCTTTCTTT. Translation gives CASSALTGVVTEAFF.

Concerning this clone itself: In the same sample, other DNA sequences code for this CDR3. The rearrangement links TRBV6-1 to TRBJ1-3; unclear D gene. This CDR3 region has 12 residues. CDR1 is MNHNS, CDR2 SASEGT, per germline. V was pared by 6 bases and J by 4 bases, with 7 bases between. The CDR3 DNA reads as TGTGCCAGCAGGGGATCCGGAAACACCATATATTTT. This sequence encodes CASRGSGNTIYF.

This chain links TRBV4-2 with TRBJ2-7; weak D call: TRBD2 (5 bases). CDR1 and CDR2 (germline): LGHNA, YNFKEQ. V lost 1 base to trimming and J lost 4 bases, with 17 bases between them. The CDR3 loop spans 16 amino acids. CDR3 sequence: CASSQAGASGPYEQYF. The CDR3 DNA reads TGTGCCAGCAGCCAAGCAGGAGCCAGCGGACCATACGAGCAGTACTTC.

This chain links TRBV9 with TRBJ1-2; D possibly corresponds to TRBD1 (6 bases). Germline V CDR1 and CDR2: SGDLS, YYNGEE. V was shortened by 0 bases and J by 8 bases, with 14 bases between the two germline ends. The CDR3 length is 14 residues. The chain's CDR3 is CASSVDPAGEGYTF. The CDR3 bases are TGTGCCAGCAGCGTAGATCCGGCAGGGGAAGGCTACACCTTC.

This rearrangement joins TRBV19 to TRBJ2-7; D is unclear. The germline gives CDR1 LNHDA, CDR2 SQIVND (reference sequence). CDR3 length: 14 amino acids. Between the trimmed V and J ends, which lost 0 bases and 2 bases, there was a span of 8 bases. DNA for the CDR3: TGTGCCAGTAGTATAGATAGCCAGACCTACGAGCAGTACTTC. The encoded protein is CASSIDSQTYEQYF.

This rearrangement joins TRBV7-9 to TRBJ1-1; D gene unclear. CDR3 length: 14 amino acids. V shed 3 bases and J shed 5 bases, with 13 bases lying between them. Germline loops: CDR1 SEHNR, CDR2 FQNEAQ (reference sequence). The DNA for the CDR3 is TGTGCCAGCAGCTTCTCCGGGGAGGGAACTGAAGCTTTCTTT. This translates into CASSFSGEGTEAFF.

This clone was detected only a few times. The chain couples TRBV7-9 to TRBJ2-1; 9 bases map to TRBD2. V trimming: 3 bases; J trimming: 9 bases; junction bases outside the gene matches: 12. This CDR3 has 16 residues. Germline-derived CDR1 and CDR2 are SEHNR and FQNEAQ (reference sequence). CDR3 DNA: TGTGCCAGCAGCTTCGGACTAGCGCTATCAGGTGGTGAGCAGTTCTTC. Its translation is CASSFGLALSGGEQFF.